This TCR beta chain comes out of a study of graft-versus-host responses after intestinal transplantation. Broader study findings: Recipient-marrow GvH clones were detected, some having first appeared in ileum or blood.

Clones were read by immunoSEQ multiplex PCR, and TCRdb kept only the in-frame ones, dropping some. The data hold about 41,000 clones, with 95% observed a single time. The CDR3 runs to 12 residues. Deletions cut 5 bases from V and 7 bases from J, with 12 bases between. Germline CDR1 MNHNS, CDR2 SASEGT. Concerning this clone: Its matching antigen is unknown.

Sequenced material: unstimulated CD8+ T cells sorted from spleen or lymph node cells, taken before transplant. The chain employs TRBV6-1 and TRBJ2-7; D uncertain. This receptor was obtained from a human donor who was the organ donor for an intestinal transplant. The DNA of the CDR3 is TGTGCCAGCAGTCCCTACAGAGTTGAGCAGTACTTC. Encoded protein: CASSPYRVEQYF.